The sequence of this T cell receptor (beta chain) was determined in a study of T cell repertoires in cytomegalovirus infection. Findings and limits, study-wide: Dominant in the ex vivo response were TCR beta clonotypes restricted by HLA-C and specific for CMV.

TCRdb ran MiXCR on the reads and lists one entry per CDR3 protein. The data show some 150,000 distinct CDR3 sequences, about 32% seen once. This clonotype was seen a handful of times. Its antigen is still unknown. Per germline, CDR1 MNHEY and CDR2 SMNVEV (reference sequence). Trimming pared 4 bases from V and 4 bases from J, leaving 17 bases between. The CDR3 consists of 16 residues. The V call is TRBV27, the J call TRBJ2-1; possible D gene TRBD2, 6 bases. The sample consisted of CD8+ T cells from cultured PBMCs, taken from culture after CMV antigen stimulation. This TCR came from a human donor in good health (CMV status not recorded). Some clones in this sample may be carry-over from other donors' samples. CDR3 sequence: CASSSDLVGGYNEQFF. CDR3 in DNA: TGTGCCAGCAGTTCGGATCTAGTTGGGGGGTACAATGAGCAGTTCTTC.